The 3 T cell receptor beta chains presented below share a single source sample, sequenced in a study of T cells in localized non-small cell lung cancer. Here immunoSEQ multiplex PCR was the method, and the copy in TCRdb shows in-frame clones only, minus some. This sample has tens of thousands of clones; over 80% occur once, and the top ten carry 20%. Source: peripheral blood, taken before any cancer treatment. These receptors were obtained from a female donor aged 60 or older with stage II squamous cell lung carcinoma.

This clone was seen repeatedly, ten times or more. V gene TRBV30 combines with J gene TRBJ1-2, with D hard to call. The CDR3 loop spans 17 amino acids. Between the trimmed V and J ends, which lost 2 bases and 0 bases, there was a span of 19 bases. CDR1 and CDR2 from the germline V gene are GTSNPN and SVGIG (reference sequence). CDR3 amino acids: CAWSPGRGMGANYGYTF. For the CDR3, the DNA is TGTGCCTGGAGTCCCGGGCGAGGGATGGGAGCTAACTATGGCTACACCTTC.

This chain links TRBV7-9 with TRBJ1-4; tentatively, D is TRBD1 (5 bases). With 3 bases removed from V and 1 base from J, the gap between germline ends came to 9 bases. Germline V gives CDR1 SEHNR, CDR2 FQNEAQ (reference sequence). This CDR3 has 15 amino acids. The CDR3 protein is CASSFQGVTNEKLFF. DNA for the CDR3: TGTGCCAGCAGCTTTCAGGGCGTAACTAATGAAAAACTGTTTTTT.

V is TRBV11-2 and J is TRBJ2-3; no firm D call. This CDR3 spans 12 amino acids. Between the trimmed V and J ends, which lost 5 bases and 6 bases, there was a span of 9 bases. CDR1 and CDR2 from the germline V gene are SGHAT and FQNNGV. The CDR3 loop reads CASSKWADTQYF. CDR3 nucleotide sequence: TGTGCCAGCAGCAAGTGGGCGGATACGCAGTATTTT.